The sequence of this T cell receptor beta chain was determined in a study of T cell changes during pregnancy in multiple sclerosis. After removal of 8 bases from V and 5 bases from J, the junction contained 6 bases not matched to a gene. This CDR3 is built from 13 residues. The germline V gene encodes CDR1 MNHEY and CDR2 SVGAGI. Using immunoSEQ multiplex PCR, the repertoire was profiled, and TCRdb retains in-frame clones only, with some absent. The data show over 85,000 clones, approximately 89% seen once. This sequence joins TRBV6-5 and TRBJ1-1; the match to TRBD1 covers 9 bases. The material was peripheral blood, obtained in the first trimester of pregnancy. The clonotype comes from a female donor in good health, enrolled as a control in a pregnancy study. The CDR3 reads CASHRGQTTEAFF. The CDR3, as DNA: TGTGCCAGCCACAGGGGGCAAACAACTGAAGCTTTCTTT.